This entry lists 30 T cell receptor beta chains sequenced from one sample in a study of early T cells in non-severe SARS-CoV-2 infection. TCRdb analysed the 5' RACE reads with MiXCR anew, one entry per CDR3 protein. The sample records 30,000 to 40,000 distinct CDR3 sequences, approximately 8.7% being singletons. The source was whole blood, collected at baseline. The receptors shown here come from an adult who was a healthcare worker with PCR-confirmed SARS-CoV-2 infection or an uninfected control (not recorded which).

Comments on this clonotype: This clone may be a read error of a much larger clone one base away. The chain couples TRBV5-1 to TRBJ1-1; no reliable D call. This CDR3 is 13 amino acids long. CDR1 is SGHRS, CDR2 YFSETQ, per germline. For the CDR3, the DNA is TGCGCCAACAGCACTTACCTTGGGACTGAAGCTTTCTTT. Its protein is CANSTYLGTEAFF.

This clonotype was observed a single time. No conserved phenylalanine or tryptophan is present at the end of the CDR3, so a read error is the likely explanation. The chain has TRBV6-6 and TRBJ1-1; 7 nucleotides align to TRBD1. The germline V gene has CDR1 MNHNY and CDR2 SVGAGI (reference sequence). The junction had 11 bases not matched to a gene; V was cut back by 7 bases and J by 3 bases. The CDR3 has 15 residues. CDR3: CASNGRTGPDTEAFL. CDR3 sequence (DNA): TGTGCCAGCAACGGTCGGACAGGCCCGGACACTGAAGCTTTCCTT.

This clonotype has just a few counts. The chain has TRBV4-1 and TRBJ2-1; 7 positions match TRBD1. The CDR3 sequence is 14 residues long. Germline V gives CDR1 MGHRA, CDR2 YSYEKL. V trimming: 4 bases; J trimming: 2 bases; junction bases outside the gene matches: 2. In DNA, the CDR3 is TGCGCCAGCAGCCGGGACAGCACCTACAATGAGCAGTTCTTC. It specifies CASSRDSTYNEQFF.

This clonotype was counted ten times or more. The chain recombines TRBV28 with TRBJ1-6, with a tentative D call TRBD1 (6 bases). The CDR3 sequence is 15 residues long. Trimming shortened V by 2 bases and J by 7 bases, and 12 bases separated the two germline ends. The germline V gene encodes CDR1 MDHEN and CDR2 SYDVKM. CDR3 sequence: CASSLQGKGNSPLHF. Here the CDR3 DNA reads TGTGCCAGCAGTTTACAGGGGAAAGGGAATTCACCCCTCCACTTT.

This clonotype was detected many times. The chain couples TRBV5-1 to TRBJ2-7, with a possible D match to TRBD2 (5 bases). The CDR3 extends over 13 amino acids. Germline V gene sequence: CDR1 SGHRS, CDR2 YFSETQ. The V and J ends lost 2 bases and 5 bases respectively, with 11 bases between them. In nucleotides, the CDR3 is TGCGCCAGCAGCTTATTGGACTTCAACGAGCAGTACTTC. Translating it yields CASSLLDFNEQYF.

This clonotype appeared many times. The chain recombines TRBV28 with TRBJ1-2; TRBD1 agrees at 8 bases. CDR1 MDHEN and CDR2 SYDVKM come from the germline V gene. The V and J ends lost 5 bases and 4 bases, in that order; junction bases with no gene match: 9. The CDR3 is 15 residues long. DNA of the CDR3: TGTGCCAGCAGTCCGGTAGGACAGGGCGCCTATGGCTACACCTTC. Protein: CASSPVGQGAYGYTF.

This clonotype was observed at least ten times. This chain joins TRBV5-1 and TRBJ2-5; TRBD2 aligns across 13 bases. Trimming removed 0 bases from V and 1 base from J; junction bases left unmatched: 15. CDR1 SGHRS and CDR2 YFSETQ come from the germline V gene. The CDR3 is 21 amino acids. CDR3 region: CASSLATRYTRLAGGQETQYF. CDR3 sequence (DNA): TGCGCCAGCAGCTTGGCGACCCGGTATACCAGACTAGCGGGGGGCCAAGAGACCCAGTACTTC.

CDR3 sequence: CASSRRIYEQYF. CDR3 nucleotide sequence: TGTGCCAGCAGTAGACGTATTTACGAGCAGTACTTC. V usage is TRBV12-3 or TRBV12-4 and J usage is TRBJ2-7; D ambiguous. Trimming took 5 bases from V and 4 from J, leaving 9 bases between them. The CDR3 sequence is 12 residues long.

In DNA, the CDR3 is TGTGCCAGCAGCTCCCTAGGGGCTGTAAATGGCGGGGAGCTGTTTTTT. Amino acids: CASSSLGAVNGGELFF. The gene calls are TRBV13 and TRBJ2-2, with D tentatively TRBD1 (5 bases). This CDR3 is 16 amino acids long. Germline V CDR1 and CDR2: PRHDT, FYEKMQ (reference sequence). The V and J ends lost 4 bases and 7 bases respectively, with 19 bases between them.

Only a few counts were recorded for this clonotype. This chain's CDR3 is CASSKRRAGSGNQPQHF. The CDR3, as DNA: TGTGCCAGCAGCAAAAGGAGGGCAGGGTCTGGCAATCAGCCCCAGCATTTT. This chain joins TRBV21-1 and TRBJ1-5. TRBV21-1 is described as a pseudogene. The CDR3 runs 17 residues.

By share of the sample, this clonotype is medium-sized. This chain joins TRBV28 and TRBJ2-3; no reliable D call. The germline V gene encodes CDR1 MDHEN and CDR2 SYDVKM. This CDR3 spans 15 amino acids. Trimming pared 5 bases from V and 2 bases from J, leaving 14 bases between. For the CDR3, the DNA is TGTGCCAGCAGTCCCCCGGACGAACTCACAGATACGCAGTATTTT. Amino acids: CASSPPDELTDTQYF.

The rearrangement joins TRBV9 to TRBJ2-7; TRBD1 aligns across 7 bases. After removal of 4 bases from V and 2 bases from J, the junction contained 6 bases not matched to a gene. The CDR3 is made up of 14 amino acids. Per the germline V gene, CDR1 is SGDLS and CDR2 is YYNGEE. The CDR3 DNA is TGTGCCAGCAGCCCGGGACAGAGAGCCTACGAGCAGTACTTC. This sequence encodes CASSPGQRAYEQYF.

The gene calls are TRBV18 and TRBJ2-7; D is unclear. The CDR3 length is 14 residues. Trimming took off 3 bases at V and 2 bases at J, with 11 bases between the two ends. Germline V lookup: CDR1 KGHSH, CDR2 LQKENI. In nucleotides, the CDR3 is TGTGCCAGCTCACCCGTGGACCTAACCTACGAGCAGTACTTC. It encodes CASSPVDLTYEQYF.

The J gene is TRBJ2-1, the V gene TRBV6-2 or TRBV6-3, with 7 positions matching TRBD1. The CDR3 covers 16 residues. J gave up 4 bases and V 5 bases, and 11 bases lay outside the gene matches. The V gene's germline CDR1 is MNHEY and CDR2 SVGEGT. This chain's CDR3 is CASSPGDRGRYNEQFF. CDR3 bases: TGTGCCAGCAGTCCCGGGGACAGAGGCAGGTACAATGAGCAGTTCTTC.

The rearrangement joins TRBV20-1 to TRBJ2-1; 10 bases fit TRBD2. The V and J ends lost 6 bases and 2 bases, in that order; junction bases with no gene match: 4. CDR1 is DFQATT and CDR2 is SNEGSKA in the germline V gene (reference sequence). This CDR3 spans 14 amino acids. This CDR3 is CSATSGGAYNEQFF. CDR3 DNA sequence: TGCAGTGCAACCAGCGGGGGGGCCTACAATGAGCAGTTCTTC.

This clonotype was seen a few times. The genes are TRBV11-2 and TRBJ2-3; D might be TRBD1 or TRBD2, each matching 5 bases. CDR3 length: 14 residues. Germline lookup yields CDR1 SGHAT and CDR2 FQNNGV. Deletions cut 4 bases from V and 4 bases from J, with 12 bases between. The CDR3 sequence is CASSSVGGADTQYF. The CDR3 DNA reads as TGTGCCAGCAGCTCCGTTGGGGGAGCAGATACGCAGTATTTT.

A note on this clonotype: Its ends do not fully match the called genes, so a read error is possible. This chain links TRBV5-1 with TRBJ2-3; D might be TRBD2 (5 bases). The CDR3 sequence is 16 residues long. Germline CDR1 SGHRS, CDR2 YFSETQ. The CDR3 loop reads CANSLESERFTDTQYF. The CDR3, as DNA: TGCGCCAACAGCTTGGAATCGGAGCGGTTCACAGATACGCAGTATTTT.

This clonotype was detected ten times or more. CDR3 DNA: TGTGCCAGCAGCTTGCCCAGCGGGGGGGCCATAAATGAGCAGTTCTTC. Protein: CASSLPSGGAINEQFF. The chain couples TRBV5-5 to TRBJ2-1, with 10 bases matching TRBD2. The CDR3 spans 16 residues. The ends lost 1 base at V and 7 bases at J; junction bases unmatched: 8. The germline V gene encodes CDR1 SGHKS and CDR2 YYEKEE (reference sequence). The entire variable domain, with the rest obtained from reference TRBV5-5 and TRBJ2-1, is as follows: DAGVTQSPTHLIKTRGQQVTLRCSPISGHKSVSWYQQVLGQGPQFIFQYYEKEERGRGNFPDRFSARQFPNYSSELNVNALLLGDSALYLCASSLPSGGAINEQFFGPGTRLTVL.

In its sample, this clonotype was seen many times. V usage is TRBV28 and J usage is TRBJ2-3, with 10 nucleotides matching TRBD2. This CDR3 is 16 amino acids long. Germline CDR1 is MDHEN and CDR2 is SYDVKM. After removal of 10 bases from V and 4 bases from J, the junction contained 14 bases not matched to a gene. CDR3 in amino acids: CATSGGSSGGPDTQYF. CDR3 sequence (DNA): TGTGCCACCTCAGGGGGCTCTAGCGGGGGACCAGATACGCAGTATTTT.

This clonotype has just a few counts. This CDR3 is CASRPGTGDEQYF. The DNA of the CDR3 is TGTGCCAGCAGACCTGGGACAGGTGACGAGCAGTACTTC. The chain is built from TRBV21-1 and TRBJ2-7; the table assigns TRBD1, which was not confirmed against the DNA. TRBV21-1 is described as a pseudogene. CDR3 length: 13 residues.

The gene calls are TRBV12-5 and TRBJ2-3, with a weak D call TRBD1 (5 bases). This CDR3 has 15 amino acids. Germline loops: CDR1 LGHNT, CDR2 FRNRAP. Trimming pared 1 base from V and 2 bases from J, leaving 10 bases between. The CDR3 region is CASGLEAGPTDTQYF. CDR3 in DNA: TGTGCTAGTGGTTTGGAGGCAGGGCCCACAGATACGCAGTATTTT.

This chain connects TRBV18 to TRBJ1-1; 9 bases fit TRBD1. This CDR3 has 15 amino acids. V shed 4 bases and J 11 bases; nucleotides not matched to a gene: 14. Germline CDR1 is KGHSH and CDR2 is LQKENI. The CDR3 sequence is CASSLWTGDAQPAFF. Written as DNA, the CDR3 is TGTGCCAGCTCACTATGGACAGGGGACGCGCAGCCGGCTTTCTTT.

As for this clonotype: This may come from a read error, since a much larger clone is one base off. V usage is TRBV9 and J usage is TRBJ2-1, with D tentatively TRBD1 (7 bases). Germline values: CDR1 SGDLS, CDR2 YYNGEE. The ends were cut back, 4 bases at V and 7 bases at J, with 21 bases in the middle. The CDR3 contains 16 residues. CDR3 nucleotides: TGTGCCAGCAGCATAGGTGGTAGCAGGGGGGCAAATGAGCAGTTCTTC. This gives the protein CASSIGGSRGANEQFF.

The chain uses TRBV15 and TRBJ2-1; D is unclear. The CDR3 is 13 residues long. The germline V gene has CDR1 LNHNV and CDR2 YYDKDF (reference sequence). Trimming pared 1 base from V and 8 bases from J, leaving 9 bases between. The CDR3: CATSRGGPHEQFF. The CDR3 bases are TGTGCCACCAGCAGAGGAGGCCCTCATGAGCAGTTCTTC.

In this sample, this clonotype turned up many times. The chain joins TRBV2 to TRBJ2-6; no definite D call. Trimming pared 2 bases from V and 0 bases from J, leaving 8 bases between. This CDR3 has 16 residues. Germline V gives CDR1 SNHLY, CDR2 FYNNEI. The CDR3 loop is CASSESDSSGANVLTF. CDR3 nucleotide sequence: TGTGCCAGCAGTGAATCAGATTCCTCTGGGGCCAACGTCCTGACTTTC.

This clonotype showed up many times. The chain couples TRBV20-1 to TRBJ2-7, with D unresolved. Germline loops: CDR1 DFQATT, CDR2 SNEGSKA (reference sequence). V dropped 3 bases and J dropped 5 bases, with 8 bases sitting between them. This CDR3 region has 11 residues. In nucleotides, the CDR3 is TGCAGTGCTAGGTCGGGCCACGAGCAGTACTTC. Its protein product is CSARSGHEQYF.

In this sample, this clonotype turned up many times. The chain has TRBV5-8 and TRBJ2-7, with D perhaps matching TRBD1 or TRBD2 (5 bases each). Germline V lookup: CDR1 SGHTS, CDR2 YDEGEE. This CDR3 contains 13 residues. V was shortened by 3 bases and J by 3 bases, with 10 bases between the two germline ends. The CDR3 DNA reads as TGTGCCAGCAGCTGGGACGGAGACTACGAGCAGTACTTC. Its translation is CASSWDGDYEQYF.

The gene calls are TRBV11-2 and TRBJ1-2, with 9 bases lining up with TRBD1. Trimming took 1 base from V and 2 from J; bases not matched to a gene: 2. CDR1 and CDR2 from the germline V gene are SGHAT and FQNNGV. CDR3 length: 15 amino acids. CDR3 nucleotide sequence: TGTGCCAGCAGCTTAGGACAGGGGGGGAACTATGGCTACACCTTC. This gives the protein CASSLGQGGNYGYTF.

This clonotype has a handful of counts. The J gene is TRBJ1-1, the V gene TRBV30; D unclear. Trimming stripped 3 bases from V and 1 base from J, with 15 bases between. CDR1 and CDR2 from the germline V gene are GTSNPN and SVGIG (reference sequence). This CDR3 is 15 amino acids long. The CDR3 is CAWRVEGYTNTEAFF. The DNA for the CDR3 is TGTGCCTGGAGGGTAGAGGGTTATACGAACACTGAAGCTTTCTTT.

The chain has TRBV11-2 and TRBJ2-1, with TRBD2 matching 9 bases. V shed 5 bases, J shed 14 bases, and the junction held 10 bases outside the gene matches. CDR1 is SGHAT and CDR2 is FQNNGV in the germline V gene. CDR3 length equals 13 residues. The CDR3 sequence is CASSPGVLAGKFF. The CDR3 bases are TGTGCCAGCAGCCCGGGTGTGCTAGCGGGGAAGTTCTTC.